The entry below gives a single T cell receptor (beta chain) sequence along with its context. Trimming took off 0 bases at V and 3 bases at J, with 14 bases between the two ends. Germline V lookup: CDR1 SGHDN, CDR2 FVKESK. CDR3 length: 16 residues. This record belongs to a study of blood T cell repertoires in COVID-19. For the study at large: The United States, Italy and Spain supplied acute and convalescent COVID-19 samples. T cells, B-cell-depleted T cells, or PBMCs supplied cDNA or gDNA.

The authors' processing: Estimation of nucleated cell counts was performed using reference gene primer amplification. Sequencing was performed with immunoSEQ multiplex PCR; in TCRdb, only in-frame clones are kept and a portion is missing. V and J calls and clone size follow that table, whereas D and trimming were derived from the DNA. The sample yields roughly 250,000 clones, 65% to 90% seen once. Sequencing was performed on peripheral blood. This chain uses TRBV14 with TRBJ2-5; D uncertain. This sequence originates from a woman aged 55-70 years with active or convalescent COVID-19. As DNA, the CDR3 is TGTGCCAGCAGCCAAGAGTTCAACTCGATAAAAGAGACCCAGTACTTC. Translating it yields CASSQEFNSIKETQYF. Looking up the rest from reference TRBV14 and TRBJ2-5 gives the full variable domain: EAGVTQFPSHSVIEKGQTVTLRCDPISGHDNLYWYRRVMGKEIKFLLHFVKESKQDESGMPNNRFLAERTGGTYSTLKVQPAELEDSGVYFCASSQEFNSIKETQYFGPGTRLLVL.